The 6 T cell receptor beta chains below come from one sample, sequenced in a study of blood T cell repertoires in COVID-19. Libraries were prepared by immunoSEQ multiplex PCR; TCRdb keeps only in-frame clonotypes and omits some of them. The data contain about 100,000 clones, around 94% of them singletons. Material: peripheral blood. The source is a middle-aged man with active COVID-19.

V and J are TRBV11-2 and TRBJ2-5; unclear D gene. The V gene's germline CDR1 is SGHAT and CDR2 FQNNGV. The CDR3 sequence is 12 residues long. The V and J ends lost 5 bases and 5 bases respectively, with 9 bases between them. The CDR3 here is CASSPPVETQYF. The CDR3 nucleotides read TGTGCCAGCAGCCCCCCTGTCGAGACCCAGTACTTC. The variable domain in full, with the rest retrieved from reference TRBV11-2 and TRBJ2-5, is EAGVAQSPRYKIIEKRQSVAFWCNPISGHATLYWYQQILGQGPKLLIQFQNNGVVDDSQLPKDRFSAERLKGVDSTLKIQPAKLEDSAVYLCASSPPVETQYFGPGTRLLVL.

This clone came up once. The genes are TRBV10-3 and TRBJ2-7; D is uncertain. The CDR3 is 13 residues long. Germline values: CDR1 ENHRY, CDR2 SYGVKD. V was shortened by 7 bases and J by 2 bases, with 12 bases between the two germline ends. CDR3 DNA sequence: TGTGCCATCAATAGCCCTGGTACCTACGAGCAGTACTTC. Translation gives CAINSPGTYEQYF.

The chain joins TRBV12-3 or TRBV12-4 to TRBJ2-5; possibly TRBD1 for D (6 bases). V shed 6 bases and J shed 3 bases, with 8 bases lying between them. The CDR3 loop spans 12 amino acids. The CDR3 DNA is TGTGCCAGCAGCCACAGGGAAGAGACCCAGTACTTC. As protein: CASSHREETQYF.

The CDR3 sequence: CASSTDREVYEQYF. The DNA for the CDR3 is TGTGCCAGCAGTACGGACAGGGAAGTCTACGAGCAGTACTTC. This chain joins TRBV28 and TRBJ2-7; 8 bases are shared with TRBD1. The CDR3 sequence is 14 residues long. V shed 5 bases, J shed 3 bases, and the junction held 6 bases outside the gene matches. Germline V gene data show CDR1 as MDHEN and CDR2 as SYDVKM.

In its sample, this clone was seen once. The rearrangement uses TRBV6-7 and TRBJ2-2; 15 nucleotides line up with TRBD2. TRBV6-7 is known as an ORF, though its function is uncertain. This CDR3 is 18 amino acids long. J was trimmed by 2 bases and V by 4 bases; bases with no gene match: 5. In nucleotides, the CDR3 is TGTGCCAGCAGTTCAAGGGGACTAGCGGGAGGAAACACCGGGGAGCTGTTTTTT. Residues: CASSSRGLAGGNTGELFF.

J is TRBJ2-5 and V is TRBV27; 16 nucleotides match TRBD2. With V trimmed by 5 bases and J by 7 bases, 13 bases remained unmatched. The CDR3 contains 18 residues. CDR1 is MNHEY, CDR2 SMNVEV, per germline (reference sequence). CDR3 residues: CASSPLPGLAGGPGTQYF. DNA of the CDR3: TGTGCCAGCAGTCCACTCCCGGGACTAGCGGGAGGGCCTGGGACCCAGTACTTC.